This T cell receptor beta chain was obtained from a study of T cells in Graves' hyperthyroidism and ophthalmopathy (dated by TCRdb to about 2019). Regarding the complete study: Peripheral blood samples were taken at initial diagnosis, before any treatment was given. For training and testing, the 100 or so patients in the discovery cohort were randomly divided in a 7:3 ratio. After blood sampling, hyperthyroidism patients were treated with methimazole at a starting dose of 30 mg daily, and ophthalmopathy patients were treated with high-dose intravenous methylprednisolone. The study also compared thyroid tissue and blood T-cell repertoires from over 5 Graves' hyperthyroidism patients. Prospective prediction of ophthalmopathy was tested in an independent validation cohort consisting of 18 hyperthyroidism patients and 15 or so patients who later progressed to ophthalmopathy. TCR Vbeta CDR3 sequencing of 135 peripheral blood samples (approximately 44 ophthalmopathy, over 70 hyperthyroidism and approximately 17 progressor patients) is reported in the paper. A discovery cohort of roughly 100 patients, roughly 45 with Graves' ophthalmopathy and 55 to 65 with stable Graves' hyperthyroidism, was used to find distinguishing TCR V-J signatures. Study-wide conclusions, independent of this receptor: During validation, the model predicted progression to ophthalmopathy a median of around six months ahead of onset, with 70.59% sensitivity and about 75% specificity. Sample size was not statistically predetermined, and investigators were not blinded to group allocation. In cross-validation, a model built on a 13 V-J signature told ophthalmopathy apart from stable hyperthyroidism with 85% to 90% sensitivity and about 81% specificity, and in testing the same model reached 80%/75%. Blood samples also contained most of the expanded thyroid clonotypes (frequency above 0.001), which suggests that blood repertoires may reflect thyroid immune responses.

Ophthalmopathy patients had moderately to severely active disease, Clinical Activity Score of at least 3, NOSPECS grade of at least 4, and duration under 3 months. The study excluded patients with uncontrolled infections, other autoimmune diseases, pregnancy or lactation. Clinical symptoms, serum thyroxine and TRAb, thyroid ultrasound, and orbital computed tomography formed the basis for the diagnoses. Ficoll-Paque density gradient centrifugation was used to isolate PBMCs from 9.5 to 10 ml of fresh peripheral blood. Total RNA was extracted with Trizol reagent, and quality was checked on an Agilent 2100 Bioanalyzer. To note about this clonotype: The antigen this receptor binds is unknown. There are no base qualities to consult, and no much larger clone falls within one base.

Reading the germline V gene (reference sequence) gives CDR1 DFQATT and CDR2 SNEGSKA. The CDR3 spans 14 residues, from the cysteine through the phenylalanine. Kept here is only the CDR3 DNA, which spans 42 bases and is read in frame from base 1. Trimming at the junction amounts to 5 bases on V and 2 bases on J, and the germline ends lie 13 bases apart. The TCR beta CDR3 regions were amplified from the RNA transcripts. A first-round RT-PCR of the TCR CDR3 used the HTBI primer set with the Qiagen OneStep RT-PCR kit. Libraries were constructed in a second round of multiplex PCR, after which size selection and purification were performed. Paired-end sequencing of the libraries was performed with 100 bp reads on an Illumina HiSeq2000. The source study handled its data this way. SOAPnuke was used to process the raw data, removing reads that contained adapters or uncalled bases, had a mean Phred below 15, or lacked an exact match to the constant primer or identifier. High-quality paired reads were merged with COPE v1.2.5, and unique nucleotide sequences were defined as clonotypes. MiTCR v1.1 was used to align the clonotypes against IMGT TRBV, TRBD and TRBJ reference segments. The analysis was restricted to V-J combinations with a frequency above 0.0001, which together covered 99.2% of the repertoires. A TCS score was defined as the ratio of F50 (clonal expansion) to E x V (chaos), with BLOSUM62-based TCRdist applied between CDR3 peptides within each V-J. Welch's t-statistics and random forest reduced approximately 520 V-J features to 10 to 15, which were used in a naive Bayes classifier (R e1071). Thyroid-blood repertoire similarity was quantified with the Morisita-Horn index. TCRdb passed the public sequencing reads through fastp at Q25 and MiXCR, retaining productive beta sequences. Each entry merges the rows of one CDR3 protein and shows their most common DNA and genes. The V and J calls shown here were made by TCRdb, not taken from the authors' results. The sample yields around 56,000 distinct CDR3 sequences; approximately 53% were counted once. The ten largest account for approximately 3.4% of the sample.

The chain employs TRBV20-1 and TRBJ1-5; the D gene lacks a confident call. This clonotype was sampled from a woman aged 60-70 years with Graves' ophthalmopathy. Sequenced sample: blood. The CDR3: CSAGPLRGNQPQHF. The nucleotides read TGCAGTGCTGGTCCCCTCCGGGGCAATCAGCCCCAGCATTTT.